This passage covers 2 T cell receptor beta chains from one sample sequenced in a study of T-cell reconstitution after alpha-beta-depleted transplantation in children. This sample's TCRbeta library carried unique molecular identifier barcodes. TCRdb fed the PCR reads into MiXCR, producing one record per CDR3 protein. The sample lists approximately 240,000 distinct CDR3 sequences, over 9.5% occurring once. The material sequenced was PBMCs from the stem cell graft donor, taken from the stem cell graft. These receptors came from a human donor who donated a stem cell graft to a child with SCID.

This clonotype was counted ten times or more. V gene TRBV15 combines with J gene TRBJ1-3, with D possibly matching TRBD1 (5 bases). The V gene lost 10 bases and the J gene lost 2 bases, with 12 bases spanning the gap. Germline V gives CDR1 LNHNV, CDR2 YYDKDF (reference sequence). CDR3 length: 13 residues. In DNA form, the CDR3 reads TGTGCCAGCACTTCGGGGGCTGGAAACACCATATATTTT. Its translation: CASTSGAGNTIYF.

This clonotype appeared many times. The chain joins TRBV3-1 to TRBJ1-5; D is unresolved. V was shortened by 2 bases and J by 2 bases, with 7 bases between the two germline ends. CDR1 and CDR2 from the germline V gene are LGHDT and YNNKEL (reference sequence). This CDR3 region has 14 residues. The CDR3 bases are TGTGCCAGCAGCCAATCGGTAGGCAATCAGCCCCAGCATTTT. The encoded protein is CASSQSVGNQPQHF.